The 17 T cell receptor beta chains below were found in one sample sequenced in a study of cytomegalovirus exposure and HLA in healthy donors. The primer mix had 60 Vbeta and 13 Jbeta primers. TCRdb's table, derived via immunoSEQ multiplex PCR, lists solely in-frame clones and lacks some. The sample shows 150,000 to 200,000 clones, approximately 79% of them seen only once. Sequencing used PBMCs. These receptors were obtained from a woman aged 25-40 years in good health and CMV-seropositive.

V is TRBV7-2 and J is TRBJ2-5; 7 positions agree with TRBD2. Trimming removed 4 bases from V and 1 base from J; junction bases left unmatched: 6. This CDR3 is built from 15 residues. The germline CDR1 and CDR2 sequences are SGHTA and FQGNSA. The CDR3 DNA reads as TGTGCCAGCAGCTGGGGTAGCGGGCCCCAAGAGACCCAGTACTTC. Its protein product is CASSWGSGPQETQYF. The entire variable domain, with the rest obtained from reference TRBV7-2 and TRBJ2-5, is as follows: GAGVSQSPSNKVTEKGKDVELRCDPISGHTALYWYRQSLGQGLEFLIYFQGNSAPDKSGLPSDRFSAERTGGSVSTLTIQRTQQEDSAVYLCASSWGSGPQETQYFGPGTRLLVL.

This chain joins TRBV9 and TRBJ1-1; 9 nucleotides match TRBD1. The germline V gene has CDR1 SGDLS and CDR2 YYNGEE. The junction had 6 bases not matched to a gene; V was cut back by 4 bases and J by 5 bases. The CDR3 is made up of 14 amino acids. The CDR3 sequence is CASSRTTGGTEAFF. As DNA, the CDR3 is TGTGCCAGCAGCAGGACGACAGGGGGGACTGAAGCTTTCTTT.

This clone came up a few times. V is TRBV19 and J is TRBJ2-7; TRBD2 aligns across 7 bases. There are 14 residues in the CDR3. With V trimmed by 5 bases and J by 0 bases, 4 bases remained unmatched. Germline CDR1 LNHDA, CDR2 SQIVND (reference sequence). The chain's CDR3 is CASSRSGTSYEQYF. The CDR3 DNA is TGTGCCAGTAGTCGGAGCGGGACCTCCTACGAGCAGTACTTC.

In its sample, this clone was seen once. CDR3 loop: CASSPGTGTVNTEAFF. The CDR3 nucleotides are TGTGCCAGCAGCCCCGGGACAGGGACAGTAAACACTGAAGCTTTCTTT. The V and J genes are TRBV11-3 and TRBJ1-1, with 9 bases identical to TRBD1. Germline CDR1 SGHNT, CDR2 YENEEA. The CDR3 covers 16 residues. V lost 5 bases and J lost 2; bases outside the gene matches: 9.

V and J are TRBV2 and TRBJ1-5; tentative D call: TRBD1 (5 bases). Trimming removed 8 bases at V and 3 bases at J, with 14 bases between. This CDR3 is built from 14 residues. The germline V gene encodes CDR1 SNHLY and CDR2 FYNNEI. The CDR3 DNA follows: TGTGCCAGCGGCGGCCGGGGGTACAATCAGCCCCAGCATTTT. Its translation is CASGGRGYNQPQHF. Complete variable domain (other parts from reference TRBV2 and TRBJ1-5): EPEVTQTPSHQVTQMGQEVILRCVPISNHLYFYWYRQILGQKVEFLVSFYNNEISEKSEIFDDQFSVERPDGSNFTLKIRSTKLEDSAMYFCASGGRGYNQPQHFGDGTRLSIL.

The chain joins TRBV6-6 to TRBJ1-3; D remains unclear. V lost 8 bases to trimming and J lost 0 bases, with 11 bases between them. Germline CDR1 MNHNY, CDR2 SVGAGI (reference sequence). The CDR3 runs 14 residues. The chain's CDR3 is CASGMGLSGNTIYF. CDR3 DNA: TGTGCCAGCGGTATGGGCCTCTCTGGAAACACCATATATTTT.

V and J are TRBV30 and TRBJ2-7; no reliable D call. With 0 bases removed from V and 3 bases from J, the gap between germline ends came to 18 bases. CDR1 and CDR2 (germline): GTSNPN, SVGIG (reference sequence). The CDR3 is 16 amino acids. The CDR3 reads CAWSVQGALVDYEQYF. In DNA form, the CDR3 reads TGTGCCTGGAGTGTACAAGGAGCGCTCGTTGACTACGAGCAGTACTTC.

The chain couples TRBV10-3 to TRBJ1-2; D is unclear. CDR1 and CDR2 from the germline V gene are ENHRY and SYGVKD. V shed 10 bases and J shed 2 bases, with 11 bases lying between them. The CDR3 runs to 12 residues. This CDR3 reads CATQAGNYGYTF. Here the CDR3 DNA reads TGTGCCACCCAGGCAGGCAACTATGGCTACACCTTC.

The chain links TRBV11-2 to TRBJ2-3, with 8 bases aligning to TRBD1. This CDR3 is 14 amino acids long. Germline CDR1 and CDR2: SGHAT and FQNNGV. V dropped 5 bases and J dropped 7; count of bases not matched to a gene: 8. CDR3 DNA: TGTGCCAGCAGCGACGGACAGGGCGGGTATACGCAGTATTTT. Its protein is CASSDGQGGYTQYF.

The chain joins TRBV4-3 to TRBJ2-3; 11 nucleotides agree with TRBD2. Per germline, CDR1 LGHNA and CDR2 YSLEER. Trimming at V came to 2 bases and at J to 6 bases, leaving 7 bases not matched to a gene. The CDR3 runs to 16 residues. CDR3 sequence: CASSQLAGGPSDTQYF. CDR3 coding DNA: TGCGCCAGCAGCCAATTAGCGGGAGGGCCCTCGGATACGCAGTATTTT.

This chain joins TRBV19 and TRBJ2-7; the match to TRBD2 covers 8 bases. Losses at the gene ends were 5 bases for V and 5 bases for J; bases not matched to a gene: 14. Germline CDR1 reads LNHDA; CDR2 reads SQIVND (reference sequence). The CDR3 covers 16 residues. The CDR3 reads CASSVDWTSLEDEQYF. The CDR3 DNA follows: TGTGCCAGTAGTGTCGATTGGACTAGCTTGGAGGACGAGCAGTACTTC.

V gene TRBV5-1 combines with J gene TRBJ2-3, with D perhaps TRBD2 (6 bases). Trimming pared 0 bases from V and 3 bases from J, leaving 8 bases between. The CDR3 has 14 amino acids. Germline lookup yields CDR1 SGHRS and CDR2 YFSETQ. CDR3 region: CASSLGGVTDTQYF. DNA for the CDR3: TGCGCCAGCAGCTTGGGCGGGGTTACAGATACGCAGTATTTT.

The chain employs TRBV5-1 and TRBJ2-7; 10 bases are a match to TRBD2. The CDR3 totals 16 residues. CDR1 is SGHRS and CDR2 is YFSETQ in the germline V gene. J lost 4 bases, V lost 2 bases, and 9 bases had no gene match. The CDR3 reads CASSFKGASGSYEQYF. The CDR3 DNA sequence: TGCGCCAGCAGCTTCAAGGGGGCTAGCGGGAGTTACGAGCAGTACTTC.

In its sample, this clone was seen a few times. Germline and junction disagree at one end, which may indicate a read error. CDR3 amino acids: CASSASSSHEQYF. In DNA, the CDR3 is TGTGCCAGCAGTGCGTCTTCCTCCCACGAGCAGTACTTC. The chain has TRBV2 and TRBJ2-7; D unclear. The CDR3 runs 13 residues. From germline, CDR1 is SNHLY and CDR2 FYNNEI.

The gene calls are TRBV27 and TRBJ2-7; 7 nucleotides line up with TRBD2. Germline-derived CDR1 and CDR2 are MNHEY and SMNVEV (reference sequence). With V trimmed by 6 bases and J by 1 base, 3 bases remained unmatched. CDR3 length: 13 amino acids. CDR3: CASRASGSYEQYF. In nucleotides, the CDR3 is TGTGCCAGCAGGGCTAGCGGTTCCTACGAGCAGTACTTC.

This clone showed up just a few times. J is TRBJ2-1 and V is TRBV19; TRBD2 aligns across 12 bases. Germline V gene lookup returns CDR1 LNHDA and CDR2 SQIVND (reference sequence). The CDR3 covers 17 residues. V shed 2 bases and J 14 bases; nucleotides not matched to a gene: 16. The CDR3 nucleotides are TGTGCCAGTAGTATACCCCTGGGGGCTAGCGGGAGGGCCGTGGAGTTCTTC. Its translation is CASSIPLGASGRAVEFF.

The chain joins TRBV21-1 to TRBJ1-1. TRBV21-1 is deemed a pseudogene. CDR3 length equals 12 residues. The CDR3 bases are TGTGCCAGCAGGGTAGAGGAGACTGAAGCTTTCTTT. Protein sequence: CASRVEETEAFF.